This T cell receptor (beta chain) emerged from a study of identical twins. Study-level results: Within beta out-of-frame sequences, the excess sharing observed between twins was weaker. Analyses based on zero insertions could be partly confounded by invariant MAIT and iNKT cells. Monozygotic twins shared more out-of-frame TCR alpha than recombination models predicted.

Everyone who gave samples was a healthy Caucasian. This clonotype occurred a few times. Its target is unknown. TCRdb re-called the 5' RACE reads with MiXCR, one entry per CDR3 protein. The data show a few hundred thousand distinct CDR3 sequences, 10% seen once. V lost 7 bases and J lost 3, with 18 bases in between. The CDR3 has 16 residues. Sequenced input: memory T cells sorted from blood. The source of this sequence is a man in his fifties in good health. This chain links TRBV12-3 or TRBV12-4 with TRBJ2-2; maybe TRBD1 (6 bases). CDR3 nucleotide sequence: TGTGCCAGCATTATAGACAGGCTGGGGTACACCGGGGAGCTGTTTTTT. As protein: CASIIDRLGYTGELFF.